The 19 T cell receptor beta chains below were found in one sample sequenced in a study of T cell changes during pregnancy in multiple sclerosis. Here immunoSEQ multiplex PCR was the method, and the copy in TCRdb shows in-frame clones only, minus some. The sample includes tens of thousands of clones, 91% of them seen just once. The specimen comprised peripheral blood, sampled after pregnancy. The receptors originated from a female donor in good health, enrolled as a control in a pregnancy study.

As regards this clone: Here the CDR3 omits its conserved ending phenylalanine or tryptophan, so a read error is the likely source. CDR3 nucleotide sequence: TGCGCCAGCAGCCAACCGAAGGGGGAAAGGGCTGAAGCTTTCCTT. Its protein is CASSQPKGERAEAFL. V is TRBV4-1 and J is TRBJ1-1; TRBD1 is a possible D gene (6 bases). The CDR3 covers 15 residues. V gave up 2 bases and J gave up 6 bases, with 16 bases separating them. From germline, CDR1 is MGHRA and CDR2 YSYEKL.

The J gene is TRBJ1-2, the V gene TRBV25-1, with 7 bases identical to TRBD1. V lost 2 bases to trimming and J lost 7 bases; unmatched junction nucleotides: 10. The V gene's germline CDR1 is MGHDK and CDR2 SYGVNS. The CDR3 is 15 residues long. The CDR3 nucleotides read TGTGCCAGCAGTGAACCCGCGACAGGGCTCCGTGGCTACACCTTC. Translated, it gives CASSEPATGLRGYTF.

The rearrangement links TRBV10-3 to TRBJ2-3, with 11 bases that match TRBD1. CDR1 and CDR2 from the germline V gene are ENHRY and SYGVKD. This CDR3 comprises 17 residues. Trimming removed 2 bases from V and 2 bases from J; junction bases left unmatched: 6. CDR3 loop: CAISENGGQGATDTQYF. For the CDR3, the DNA is TGTGCCATCAGTGAGAACGGAGGACAGGGGGCCACAGATACGCAGTATTTT.

V and J are TRBV7-2 and TRBJ1-6, with 7 bases fitting TRBD1. V lost 6 bases to trimming and J lost 11 bases; unmatched junction nucleotides: 10. The CDR3 has 14 residues. Germline CDR1 and CDR2: SGHTA and FQGNSA. CDR3 region: CASSLTTGTTPLHF. The CDR3 bases are TGTGCCAGCAGTCTCACGACAGGGACGACACCCCTCCACTTT.

The chain joins TRBV4-3 to TRBJ2-2; no firm D call. Trimming took 1 base from V and 2 from J, leaving 5 bases between them. CDR1 is LGHNA and CDR2 is YSLEER in the germline V gene. The CDR3 loop spans 14 amino acids. CDR3 DNA: TGCGCCAGCAGCCAAGTAACTAACACCGGGGAGCTGTTTTTT. This translates into CASSQVTNTGELFF.

This chain joins TRBV6-1 and TRBJ2-5; D is undetermined. The CDR3 is 14 amino acids. CDR1 and CDR2 from the germline V gene are MNHNS and SASEGT. Trimming left V 8 bases short and J 2 bases short, with 15 bases between. Here the CDR3 reads CASGNPQVQETQYF. The CDR3 bases are TGTGCCAGCGGCAACCCCCAGGTGCAAGAGACCCAGTACTTC.

The genes are TRBV5-1 and TRBJ1-1; D uncertain. The germline V gene encodes CDR1 SGHRS and CDR2 YFSETQ. This CDR3 contains 13 residues. Trimming took off 0 bases at V and 2 bases at J, with 5 bases between the two ends. CDR3 residues: CASSLVHNTEAFF. The CDR3 DNA reads TGCGCCAGCAGCTTGGTACACAACACTGAAGCTTTCTTT. Looking up the rest from reference TRBV5-1 and TRBJ1-1 gives the full variable domain: KAGVTQTPRYLIKTRGQQVTLSCSPISGHRSVSWYQQTPGQGLQFLFEYFSETQRNKGNFPGRFSGRQFSNSRSEMNVSTLELGDSALYLCASSLVHNTEAFFGQGTRLTVV.

The chain is built from TRBV18 and TRBJ2-7; unclear D gene. The germline gives CDR1 KGHSH, CDR2 LQKENI. The CDR3 runs to 13 residues. The V end was cut by 3 bases, the J end by 4 bases, with 10 bases between. CDR3 sequence reads: CASSPGQVYEQYF. The CDR3 DNA is TGTGCCAGCTCACCTGGGCAGGTTTACGAGCAGTACTTC.

The chain couples TRBV10-1 to TRBJ2-3, with D possibly TRBD2 on 6 matching bases. The V gene lost 7 bases and the J gene lost 4 bases, with 21 bases spanning the gap. CDR1 and CDR2 (germline): WNHNN, SYGVQD (reference sequence). The CDR3 totals 16 residues. CDR3 in amino acids: CASNEEGLKGADTQYF. Here the CDR3 DNA reads TGCGCCAGCAACGAGGAGGGGCTTAAGGGAGCAGATACGCAGTATTTT.

This chain connects TRBV28 to TRBJ2-5; D may be TRBD1 (5 bases). Germline assignment: CDR1 MDHEN and CDR2 SYDVKM. Trimming took 3 bases from V and 5 from J, leaving 13 bases between them. The CDR3 covers 14 residues. The CDR3 region has the DNA TGTGCCAGCAGTTTGACCCAGGGAAGGGAGACCCAGTACTTC. Protein sequence: CASSLTQGRETQYF.

The CDR3 nucleotides read TGTGCCAGCAGTCTTACGGGACAGGGGAGCAATCAGCCCCAGCATTTT. Translating gives CASSLTGQGSNQPQHF. J is TRBJ1-5 and V is TRBV28; 10 bases are shared with TRBD1. CDR1 and CDR2 (germline): MDHEN, SYDVKM. CDR3 length equals 16 residues. The trim removed 5 bases at V and 1 base at J, leaving 5 bases unmatched.

This chain connects TRBV19 to TRBJ1-5; D is unclear. The V end was cut by 6 bases, the J end by 0 bases, with 21 bases between. This CDR3 region has 18 residues. Per germline, CDR1 LNHDA and CDR2 SQIVND (reference sequence). CDR3 sequence: CASRPPAGDFYSNQPQHF. DNA for the CDR3: TGTGCCAGTAGGCCACCCGCCGGAGACTTTTATAGCAATCAGCCCCAGCATTTT.

Written as DNA, the CDR3 is TGTGCCAGTAGTCCGTCGACAGGGAAACTGTTTTTT. Its translation is CASSPSTGKLFF. This sequence joins TRBV19 and TRBJ1-4, with 7 bases aligning to TRBD1. The CDR3 has 12 residues. Germline-derived CDR1 and CDR2 are LNHDA and SQIVND (reference sequence). The V and J ends lost 5 bases and 11 bases, in that order; junction bases with no gene match: 5. Full variable domain (outside the CDR3, taken from reference TRBV19 and TRBJ1-4): DGGITQSPKYLFRKEGQNVTLSCEQNLNHDAMYWYRQDPGQGLRLIYYSQIVNDFQKGDIAEGYSVSREKKESFPLTVTSAQKNPTAFYLCASSPSTGKLFFGSGTQLSVL.

This rearrangement joins TRBV5-6 to TRBJ2-3; the D gene is possibly TRBD2 (6 bases). The length of the CDR3 is 15 residues. Germline V gene data show CDR1 as SGHDT and CDR2 as YYEEEE. Trimming cost V 0 bases and J 4 bases, with 12 bases left between them. CDR3 region: CASSLETGVSDTQYF. The CDR3 bases are TGTGCCAGCAGCTTGGAGACGGGAGTTTCAGATACGCAGTATTTT.

The chain is built from TRBV19 and TRBJ1-2, with TRBD1 matching over 8 bases. V shed 8 bases, J shed 4 bases, and the junction held 9 bases outside the gene matches. Germline CDR1 LNHDA, CDR2 SQIVND (reference sequence). CDR3 length equals 14 residues. CDR3 DNA: TGTGCCAGTGAAGGGACAGGCGATTCCTATGGCTACACCTTC. Amino acid sequence: CASEGTGDSYGYTF.

In this sample, this clone turned up once. This sequence joins TRBV15 and TRBJ2-7; maybe TRBD2 (7 bases). The CDR3 is 16 amino acids. Trimming left V 2 bases short and J 0 bases short, with 14 bases between. The germline V gene encodes CDR1 LNHNV and CDR2 YYDKDF (reference sequence). CDR3 loop: CATSRPSAGASYEQYF. As DNA, the CDR3 is TGTGCCACCAGCAGACCCAGCGCGGGGGCCTCCTACGAGCAGTACTTC.

The chain recombines TRBV6-1 with TRBJ1-1, with 7 bases matching TRBD1. J was trimmed by 5 bases and V by 3 bases; bases with no gene match: 6. In germline, CDR1 is MNHNS, CDR2 SASEGT. CDR3 length: 14 amino acids. CDR3 in DNA: TGTGCCAGCAGTGACCAAGGGGGCGGAACTGAAGCTTTCTTT. This encodes CASSDQGGGTEAFF.

The chain joins TRBV21-1 to TRBJ2-5; the table names TRBD2, a call not compared with the DNA. TRBV21-1 corresponds to a pseudogene. This CDR3 is 19 amino acids long. The CDR3 bases are TGTGCCAGCAGCAAAGGCGCACCCGGGAAATTAGCGGGAGCGGAGACCCAGTACTTC. Its protein product is CASSKGAPGKLAGAETQYF.

The J gene is TRBJ1-2, the V gene TRBV4-1; a weak D match, TRBD1 (5 bases). The CDR3 totals 18 residues. The germline V and J ends were trimmed by 1 base and 1 base, with 19 bases remaining between them. Germline V gene lookup returns CDR1 MGHRA and CDR2 YSYEKL. The CDR3 is CASSQVQVAGRYNYGYTF. CDR3 bases: TGCGCCAGCAGCCAAGTACAGGTTGCGGGGCGATATAACTATGGCTACACCTTC.